This entry concerns a single T cell receptor (beta chain). Its antigen is currently unknown. The CDR3 has 13 residues. Germline V CDR1 and CDR2: MNHNS, SASEGT. The ends lost 4 bases at V and 8 bases at J; junction bases unmatched: 6. This record belongs to a study of Graves' ophthalmopathy and Graves' hyperthyroidism. Study conclusions and caveats: Appearing in blood as well were most expanded thyroid clonotypes above 0.001 frequency. A 13-signature model separated ophthalmopathy from stable hyperthyroidism, just over 85% sensitivity, around 81% specificity.

RNA transcripts were the source from which TCR beta CDR3 regions were amplified. HTBI-primed RT-PCR formed the first round, and a multiplex PCR formed the second. TCRdb reprocessed the multiplex PCR reads via MiXCR and lists one record per CDR3 protein. This sample carries 400,000 to 450,000 distinct CDR3 sequences, roughly 21% of them seen once, and the ten largest clones take more than 2.5%. Serum thyroxine and TRAb, along with clinical symptoms, thyroid ultrasound and orbital computed tomography, were what diagnosis relied on. This clonotype was sampled from a woman aged 18-29 years with stable Graves' hyperthyroidism. V is TRBV6-1 and J is TRBJ1-1; 8 nucleotides line up with TRBD1. The specimen sequenced was peripheral blood. The CDR3 loop reads CASSVGGQVEAFF. The CDR3 DNA sequence: TGTGCCAGCAGTGTGGGGGGACAGGTCGAAGCTTTCTTT.